What follows are 23 T cell receptor beta chains derived from one specimen sequenced in a study of breast tumors, draining lymph nodes, adjacent tissues. TCRdb processed the multiplex PCR reads anew with MiXCR; each CDR3 protein has one entry. The profile covers 66,000 or so distinct CDR3 sequences, with about 40% appearing a single time and 8.4% taken by the ten largest. Sample: breast tumor tissue. These receptors were obtained from a female donor with breast cancer. Some clones in this sample may be carry-over from other donors' samples.

With regard to this clonotype: The final CDR3 position lacks the conserved phenylalanine or tryptophan, pointing to a likely read error. The limits of the CDR3 on the DNA are not certain, so only TCRdb's listed CDR3 is given. J is TRBJ1-3 and V is TRBV4-1. The CDR3 has 8 residues if both end residues are counted. Germline V gene sequence: CDR1 MGHRA, CDR2 YSYEKL. The CDR3 sequence is CASSPSVG.

This clonotype was seen at least ten times. Its ends do not fully match the called genes, so a read error is possible. The chain carries TRBV9 and TRBJ2-5, with a weak D call TRBD2 (6 bases). Germline CDR1 SGDLS, CDR2 YYNGEE. The CDR3 has 14 residues. CDR3 nucleotides: TGTGCCAGCAGCTCCCGACTAGGAGAAGAGACCCAGTCCTTC. Protein product: CASSSRLGEETQSF.

On this clonotype itself: This sequence may be a read error, since a much larger clone differs from it by one base. J is TRBJ2-1 and V is TRBV20-1; 10 positions match TRBD2. The CDR3 covers 14 residues. Germline lookup yields CDR1 DFQATT and CDR2 SNEGSKA (reference sequence). The CDR3 DNA reads TGCGGTGCTAGTCCCAGCGGGGGGGACAATGAGCAGTTCTTC. Translated: CGASPSGGDNEQFF.

This clonotype was recorded a few times. A much larger clonotype is one base distant, so this may be a read error. This chain connects TRBV7-9 to TRBJ2-4; TRBD2 agrees at 10 bases. The CDR3 is 18 amino acids. Germline V gives CDR1 SEHNR, CDR2 FQNEAQ (reference sequence). CDR3 nucleotide sequence: TGTGCCAGCAGCTTAGCGCCTGGGACTAGCGTAGCCAAACACATTCAGTACTTC. The encoded protein is CASSLAPGTSVAKHIQYF.

Comments on this clonotype: One end of the junction varies from germline; a read error may be responsible. The V and J genes are TRBV19 and TRBJ2-5, with D tentatively TRBD2 (7 bases). The CDR3 loop spans 15 amino acids. Germline V gene sequence: CDR1 LNHDA, CDR2 SQIVND (reference sequence). CDR3 residues: CASSRGGGGGETQSF. CDR3 nucleotides: TGTGCCAGTAGTAGGGGGGGGGGAGGGGGAGAGACCCAGAGCTTC.

This clonotype was found many times. The chain combines TRBV5-8 with TRBJ2-7; 7 bases agree with TRBD2. Per the germline V gene, CDR1 is SGHTS and CDR2 is YDEGEE. J gave up 6 bases and V 0 bases, and 12 bases lay outside the gene matches. CDR3 length: 16 amino acids. The CDR3 is CASSLDMGREPREQYF. CDR3 bases: TGTGCCAGCAGCTTGGACATGGGGCGGGAGCCTCGCGAGCAGTACTTC.

This clonotype was detected once. The rearrangement links TRBV11-2 to TRBJ1-2; D uncertain. Germline lookup yields CDR1 SGHAT and CDR2 FQNNGV. The CDR3 contains 14 residues. Trimming pared 2 bases from V and 7 bases from J, leaving 14 bases between. The chain's CDR3 is CASSLTLSGAGYTF. DNA for the CDR3: TGTGCCAGCAGCTTAACTCTATCGGGTGCTGGCTACACCTTC. Supplemented by reference TRBV11-2 and TRBJ1-2, the full variable domain reads EAGVAQSPRYKIIEKRQSVAFWCNPISGHATLYWYQQILGQGPKLLIQFQNNGVVDDSQLPKDRFSAERLKGVDSTLKIQPAKLEDSAVYLCASSLTLSGAGYTFGSGTRLTVV.

The V call is TRBV7-6, the J call TRBJ1-2, with TRBD1 matching 7 bases. The junction had 15 bases not matched to a gene; V was cut back by 8 bases and J by 6 bases. Germline V lookup: CDR1 SGHVS, CDR2 FNYEAQ. The CDR3 is 15 amino acids. Here the CDR3 DNA reads TGTGCCAGCTCAAAGGACAGGCGATTGGGGGATGGCTACACCTTC. It codes for CASSKDRRLGDGYTF.

This clonotype was seen ten or more times. This sequence joins TRBV5-5 and TRBJ2-7; the D gene is possibly TRBD1 (6 bases). Germline-derived CDR1 and CDR2 are SGHKS and YYEKEE (reference sequence). Trimming removed 1 base from V and 5 bases from J, with 16 bases in between. The CDR3 loop spans 15 amino acids. The CDR3 DNA reads TGTGCCAGCAGCTTGAGTTGGGGGCTAGCCCACGAGCAGTACTTC. This gives the protein CASSLSWGLAHEQYF.

This clonotype was observed at least ten times. The chain employs TRBV12-3 or TRBV12-4 and TRBJ2-7, with 7 bases lining up with TRBD1. The V segment lost 7 bases and the J segment 6 bases; nucleotides outside the gene matches: 9. This CDR3 spans 13 amino acids. In DNA, the CDR3 is TGTGCCAGCATGGGTCAGGGGGACCGCGAGCAGTACTTC. Its translation is CASMGQGDREQYF.

This clonotype has ten or more counts. This could be a read error, since a much larger clone is one nucleotide away. The chain recombines TRBV10-3 with TRBJ2-7; no definite D call. The CDR3 is 16 amino acids. Germline CDR1 reads ENHRY; CDR2 reads SYGVKD. For the CDR3, the DNA is TGTGCCATCAGTCCACCGGCCCAAGGGCAGTCCTACGGGCAGTACTTC. Translating it yields CAISPPAQGQSYGQYF.

This clonotype was counted ten times or more. This chain uses TRBV3-1 with TRBJ2-5; 13 bases agree with TRBD2. From germline, CDR1 is LGHDT and CDR2 YNNKEL (reference sequence). V was pared by 0 bases and J by 10 bases, with 11 bases of the junction left unmatched. This CDR3 spans 17 amino acids. CDR3 nucleotides: TGTGCCAGCAGCCAAGAGACTAGCGGGGGGTACCCAAGGGACCAGTACTTC. Residues: CASSQETSGGYPRDQYF.

The chain is built from TRBV20-1 and TRBJ1-6, with D possibly TRBD1 on 6 matching bases. Trimming removed 3 bases from V and 13 bases from J, with 16 bases in between. This CDR3 region has 13 residues. Germline CDR1 is DFQATT and CDR2 is SNEGSKA (reference sequence). CDR3 residues: CSASALRGTPLHF. Written as DNA, the CDR3 is TGCAGTGCTAGCGCCCTAAGGGGGACCCCCCTCCACTTT.

This clonotype was recorded at least ten times. The rearrangement uses TRBV11-2 and TRBJ2-7, with 12 bases identical to TRBD1. CDR1 SGHAT and CDR2 FQNNGV come from the germline V gene. The CDR3 is 14 amino acids. V dropped 1 base and J dropped 7; count of bases not matched to a gene: 2. This chain's CDR3 is CASSLGDRGLEQYF. For the CDR3, the DNA is TGTGCCAGCAGCTTAGGGGACAGGGGGCTTGAGCAGTACTTC. The variable domain in full, completed from reference TRBV11-2 and TRBJ2-7, reads EAGVAQSPRYKIIEKRQSVAFWCNPISGHATLYWYQQILGQGPKLLIQFQNNGVVDDSQLPKDRFSAERLKGVDSTLKIQPAKLEDSAVYLCASSLGDRGLEQYFGPGTRLTVT.

This clonotype has ten or more counts. The rearrangement links TRBV27 to TRBJ2-7; 7 bases are a match to TRBD1. Germline V gene data show CDR1 as MNHEY and CDR2 as SMNVEV (reference sequence). With V trimmed by 5 bases and J by 7 bases, 8 bases remained unmatched. The CDR3 has 13 residues. CDR3 loop: CASSPGTAREQYF. The DNA for the CDR3 is TGTGCCAGCAGTCCCGGGACAGCAAGGGAGCAGTACTTC.

There are many counts of this clonotype. The rearrangement links TRBV20-1 to TRBJ2-3, with 8 nucleotides matching TRBD2. The V gene's germline CDR1 is DFQATT and CDR2 SNEGSKA (reference sequence). Germline trimming cut 5 bases from V and 1 base from J; bases unmatched to any gene: 8. The length of the CDR3 is 15 residues. The CDR3 protein is CSAGPGTRGTDTQYF. The CDR3 nucleotides are TGCAGTGCTGGCCCCGGGACTAGGGGCACAGATACGCAGTATTTT.

The chain uses TRBV25-1 and TRBJ1-4, with TRBD1 identical over 8 bases. Germline V lookup: CDR1 MGHDK, CDR2 SYGVNS. The CDR3 spans 15 residues. Trimming at V came to 3 bases and at J to 7 bases, leaving 7 bases not matched to a gene. CDR3 protein: CASSDPRGPSEKLFF. CDR3 DNA: TGTGCCAGCAGTGATCCCAGGGGGCCGAGTGAAAAACTGTTTTTT.

This sequence joins TRBV25-1 and TRBJ2-7; no clear D gene. Germline V gene sequence: CDR1 MGHDK, CDR2 SYGVNS. V was clipped by 11 bases and J by 4 bases, with 18 bases between them. This CDR3 is built from 13 residues. The CDR3 reads CARQSVKEYEQYF. CDR3 in DNA: TGTGCCCGTCAATCCGTCAAGGAATACGAGCAGTACTTC.

This clonotype was seen a few times. The rearrangement joins TRBV18 to TRBJ1-3, with a tentative D call TRBD1 (5 bases). The V and J ends lost 1 base and 2 bases respectively, with 15 bases between them. CDR1 and CDR2 (germline): KGHSH, LQKENI. CDR3 size: 17 residues. The CDR3: CASSPRQSRDAGNTIYF. In nucleotides, the CDR3 is TGTGCCAGCTCACCACGTCAGAGTAGGGACGCTGGAAACACCATATATTTT.

This clonotype has ten or more counts. This chain uses TRBV5-8 with TRBJ1-1; TRBD1 agrees at 7 bases. CDR3 length: 13 amino acids. Germline CDR1 reads SGHTS; CDR2 reads YDEGEE. Trimming took 5 bases from V and 0 from J; bases not matched to a gene: 1. CDR3 protein: CASRGTVNTEAFF. In DNA, the CDR3 is TGTGCCAGCAGGGGGACAGTGAACACTGAAGCTTTCTTT.

J is TRBJ2-3 and V is TRBV5-1; 13 bases align to TRBD2. The CDR3 runs to 16 residues. Germline V lookup: CDR1 SGHRS, CDR2 YFSETQ. The V and J ends lost 4 bases and 5 bases, in that order; junction bases with no gene match: 7. The CDR3 nucleotides are TGCGCCAGCAGCCGATTGACTAGCGGGGGGCAAGATACGCAGTATTTT. Protein product: CASSRLTSGGQDTQYF. The entire variable domain, with the rest obtained from reference TRBV5-1 and TRBJ2-3, is as follows: KAGVTQTPRYLIKTRGQQVTLSCSPISGHRSVSWYQQTPGQGLQFLFEYFSETQRNKGNFPGRFSGRQFSNSRSEMNVSTLELGDSALYLCASSRLTSGGQDTQYFGPGTRLTVL.

In this sample, this clonotype turned up many times. This chain links TRBV24-1 with TRBJ1-5; 7 nucleotides agree with TRBD1. The CDR3 loop spans 13 amino acids. Per the germline V gene, CDR1 is KGHDR and CDR2 is SFDVKD. J was trimmed by 3 bases and V by 9 bases; bases with no gene match: 4. In nucleotides, the CDR3 is TGTGCCACCGGGGACAGAGACAATCAGCCCCAGCATTTT. This translates into CATGDRDNQPQHF.

This clonotype was picked up a small number of times. The chain uses TRBV7-2 and TRBJ1-2; 9 bases match TRBD1. V was pared by 2 bases and J by 3 bases, with 7 bases of the junction left unmatched. Germline CDR1 and CDR2: SGHTA and FQGNSA. The CDR3 runs 16 residues. CDR3 sequence: CASSLRRTGDDYGYTF. CDR3 bases: TGTGCCAGCAGCTTACGCCGGACAGGGGACGACTATGGCTACACCTTC.